One sample yielded the 23 T cell receptor beta chains listed below, sequenced in a study of OX40 agonist ivuxolimab in advanced cancers. The assay was immunoSEQ multiplex PCR, and TCRdb's table has in-frame clones only and misses some. The sample comprises nearly 85,000 clones, over 65% of which are singletons, and 0.75% to 0.85% rests with the top ten. The material was CD4+ or CD8+ T cells sorted from blood, obtained in a trial of the OX40 agonist ivuxolimab. These receptors were taken from an adult with an advanced solid tumor such as melanoma, head and neck, liver or kidney cancer.

The chain recombines TRBV5-1 with TRBJ2-5, with 8 bases matching TRBD2. V gave up 3 bases and J gave up 5 bases; unmatched junction bases: 3. This CDR3 contains 13 residues. From germline, CDR1 is SGHRS and CDR2 YFSETQ. This CDR3 is CASSSTSVETQYF. For the CDR3, the DNA is TGCGCCAGCAGCTCGACTAGCGTGGAGACCCAGTACTTC.

This chain connects TRBV6-5 to TRBJ1-2; D uncertain. V shed 5 bases and J shed 4 bases, with 11 bases lying between them. Germline loops: CDR1 MNHEY, CDR2 SVGAGI. The length of the CDR3 is 13 residues. CDR3 in DNA: TGTGCCAGCAGTGATGGACCGTTCTATGGCTACACCTTC. Translating it yields CASSDGPFYGYTF.

This clone was seen only a few times. The chain uses TRBV5-4 and TRBJ1-1; 7 bases align to TRBD1. The CDR3 covers 14 residues. With V trimmed by 3 bases and J by 2 bases, 4 bases remained unmatched. Germline V CDR1 and CDR2: SGHNT, YYREEE (reference sequence). CDR3 sequence: CASSSGQVNTEAFF. The CDR3 DNA follows: TGTGCCAGCAGCTCTGGACAGGTCAACACTGAAGCTTTCTTT.

This chain joins TRBV4-1 and TRBJ1-3, with no clear D. This CDR3 region has 15 residues. Germline V gene lookup returns CDR1 MGHRA and CDR2 YSYEKL. The ends were cut back, 2 bases at V and 2 bases at J, with 10 bases in the middle. The CDR3 loop is CASSQRSDPGNTIYF. The CDR3 DNA reads TGCGCCAGCAGCCAAAGGTCGGACCCTGGAAACACCATATATTTT.

This chain connects TRBV9 to TRBJ1-1; D remains unclear. CDR1 and CDR2 (germline): SGDLS, YYNGEE. The V gene lost 0 bases and the J gene lost 1 base, with 10 bases spanning the gap. The CDR3 has 15 residues. This CDR3 reads CASSVDQTPNTEAFF. In DNA form, the CDR3 reads TGTGCCAGCAGCGTAGATCAGACCCCGAACACTGAAGCTTTCTTT.

This chain links TRBV6-5 with TRBJ1-5; 8 positions agree with TRBD1. There are 13 residues in the CDR3. The V gene's germline CDR1 is MNHEY and CDR2 SVGAGI. The V and J ends lost 10 bases and 5 bases, in that order; junction bases with no gene match: 7. CDR3 coding DNA: TGTGCCACCTCAGGGGGCGAAGATCAGCCCCAGCATTTT. Translated: CATSGGEDQPQHF.

The chain joins TRBV14 to TRBJ1-6, with no clear D. Trimming removed 5 bases at V and 4 bases at J, with 12 bases between. The CDR3 loop spans 15 amino acids. CDR1 is SGHDN, CDR2 FVKESK, per germline. The CDR3 region is CASSVRTVYNSPLHF. As DNA, the CDR3 is TGTGCCAGCAGCGTCAGGACGGTTTATAATTCACCCCTCCACTTT. Complete variable domain (other parts from reference TRBV14 and TRBJ1-6): EAGVTQFPSHSVIEKGQTVTLRCDPISGHDNLYWYRRVMGKEIKFLLHFVKESKQDESGMPNNRFLAERTGGTYSTLKVQPAELEDSGVYFCASSVRTVYNSPLHFGNGTRLTVT.

J is TRBJ1-4 and V is TRBV10-3; no firm D call. The CDR3 loop spans 15 amino acids. Trimming left V 0 bases short and J 7 bases short, with 12 bases between. CDR1 and CDR2 from the germline V gene are ENHRY and SYGVKD. This chain's CDR3 is CAISESTDLGEKLFF. CDR3 bases: TGTGCCATCAGTGAGTCAACCGACCTGGGTGAAAAACTGTTTTTT.

The rearrangement joins TRBV5-1 to TRBJ2-3; D is unclear. This CDR3 is 16 amino acids long. Germline lookup yields CDR1 SGHRS and CDR2 YFSETQ. Trimming shortened V by 0 bases and J by 2 bases, and 13 bases separated the two germline ends. For the CDR3, the DNA is TGCGCCAGCAGCTTGGTAATCGACGGATTCACAGATACGCAGTATTTT. Encoded protein: CASSLVIDGFTDTQYF.

This rearrangement joins TRBV9 to TRBJ2-3; D is perhaps TRBD1 (6 bases). CDR1 and CDR2 (germline): SGDLS, YYNGEE. The CDR3 extends over 16 amino acids. V was pared by 4 bases and J by 4 bases, with 19 bases between. The CDR3 DNA reads TGTGCCAGCAGCAAACGATTAGAGGGGGTAGCAGATACGCAGTATTTT. Translation: CASSKRLEGVADTQYF.

This sequence joins TRBV27 and TRBJ2-3; TRBD2 matches 10 bases. The CDR3 totals 17 residues. Germline V gene data show CDR1 as MNHEY and CDR2 as SMNVEV (reference sequence). V was clipped by 2 bases and J by 6 bases; unmatched bases: 11. The CDR3 spells CASSLRGPAGGPDTQYF. CDR3 bases: TGTGCCAGCAGTTTACGTGGGCCAGCGGGGGGGCCTGATACGCAGTATTTT.

This chain joins TRBV5-1 and TRBJ2-5; D gene unclear. This CDR3 spans 15 amino acids. V was pared by 0 bases and J by 2 bases, with 11 bases between. Germline values: CDR1 SGHRS, CDR2 YFSETQ. The CDR3 coding sequence is TGCGCCAGCAGCTTGGAATCGCGGAGTCAAGAGACCCAGTACTTC. Protein product: CASSLESRSQETQYF.

J is TRBJ2-2 and V is TRBV6-5, with a tentative D call TRBD1 (5 bases). The CDR3 is 15 residues long. V was clipped by 6 bases and J by 4 bases, with 15 bases between them. Germline V gene data show CDR1 as MNHEY and CDR2 as SVGAGI. This CDR3 reads CASSPAQGLTGELFF. DNA of the CDR3: TGTGCCAGCAGCCCAGCCCAGGGCCTCACCGGGGAGCTGTTTTTT.

The chain links TRBV4-2 to TRBJ1-6; D perhaps matches TRBD1 (5 bases). Looked up from germline, CDR1 is LGHNA and CDR2 is YNFKEQ. Trimming removed 4 bases at V and 10 bases at J, with 14 bases between. The CDR3 is 14 residues long. CDR3 residues: CASSPRVVRSPLHF. In DNA, the CDR3 is TGTGCCAGCAGCCCCAGGGTGGTACGATCACCCCTCCACTTT.

This chain uses TRBV7-2 with TRBJ1-3; D is undetermined. Germline loops: CDR1 SGHTA, CDR2 FQGNSA. The CDR3 contains 15 residues. V lost 5 bases to trimming and J lost 0 bases, with 11 bases between them. This CDR3 reads CASSPQVTSGNTIYF. In DNA, the CDR3 is TGTGCCAGCAGCCCCCAAGTGACCTCTGGAAACACCATATATTTT.

This chain uses TRBV10-2 with TRBJ1-3; 10 bases are shared with TRBD1. Germline values: CDR1 WSHSY, CDR2 SAAADI. V trimming: 7 bases; J trimming: 4 bases; junction bases outside the gene matches: 7. The CDR3 sequence is 15 residues long. The CDR3 nucleotides are TGCGCCAGCACGTCCGGGGACAGGGGAGGAAACACCATATATTTT. This encodes CASTSGDRGGNTIYF.

The V and J genes are TRBV4-3 and TRBJ2-2, with D possibly called TRBD1 or TRBD2 (5 bases each). The germline V and J ends were trimmed by 4 bases and 5 bases, with 17 bases remaining between them. CDR1 and CDR2 (germline): LGHNA, YSLEER. The length of the CDR3 is 16 residues. The CDR3 reads CASSPSGGSFTGELFF. The CDR3 bases are TGCGCCAGCAGCCCGTCTGGGGGAAGTTTTACCGGGGAGCTGTTTTTT.

The chain joins TRBV7-9 to TRBJ2-7; no clear D. V shed 5 bases and J shed 3 bases, with 5 bases lying between them. Germline V lookup: CDR1 SEHNR, CDR2 FQNEAQ (reference sequence). The CDR3 runs 11 residues. CDR3 sequence reads: CASSSIYEQYF. Here the CDR3 DNA reads TGTGCCAGCAGCAGTATCTACGAGCAGTACTTC.

The rearrangement joins TRBV6-5 to TRBJ2-3; D is unclear. Trimming left V 3 bases short and J 7 bases short, with 5 bases between. The germline gives CDR1 MNHEY, CDR2 SVGAGI. The CDR3 loop spans 11 amino acids. The CDR3 DNA is TGTGCCAGCAGTTATGAGTATACGCAGTATTTT. Residues: CASSYEYTQYF.

The chain is built from TRBV7-9 and TRBJ2-7; TRBD1 is a possible D gene (5 bases). V lost 3 bases to trimming and J lost 2 bases, with 11 bases between them. Per the germline V gene, CDR1 is SEHNR and CDR2 is FQNEAQ (reference sequence). The CDR3 has 14 residues. The CDR3 bases are TGTGCCAGCAGCTTGAGTCAGGGTGCCTACGAGCAGTACTTC. Translated, it gives CASSLSQGAYEQYF.

The rearrangement uses TRBV4-3 and TRBJ1-1, with D possibly being TRBD1 (5 bases). CDR1 is LGHNA and CDR2 is YSLEER in the germline V gene. V lost 0 bases and J lost 5, with 13 bases in between. The CDR3 consists of 15 residues. The CDR3 nucleotides read TGCGCCAGCAGCCAAGATCCTGCAGGGCGAACTGAAGCTTTCTTT. It yields the protein CASSQDPAGRTEAFF.

The rearrangement uses TRBV25-1 and TRBJ1-2, with 10 bases aligning to TRBD1. CDR1 MGHDK and CDR2 SYGVNS come from the germline V gene. CDR3 length: 16 residues. V gave up 2 bases and J gave up 2 bases; unmatched junction bases: 5. The DNA for the CDR3 is TGTGCCAGCAGTGAACCCGGGACAGGGGTAAACTATGGCTACACCTTC. Protein sequence: CASSEPGTGVNYGYTF.

The chain has TRBV7-2 and TRBJ2-7; D not certain. V was shortened by 4 bases and J by 0 bases, with 10 bases between the two germline ends. In germline, CDR1 is SGHTA, CDR2 FQGNSA. The CDR3 has 14 residues. CDR3 region: CASSSTATSYEQYF. The CDR3 DNA is TGTGCCAGCAGCTCTACAGCGACCTCCTACGAGCAGTACTTC.